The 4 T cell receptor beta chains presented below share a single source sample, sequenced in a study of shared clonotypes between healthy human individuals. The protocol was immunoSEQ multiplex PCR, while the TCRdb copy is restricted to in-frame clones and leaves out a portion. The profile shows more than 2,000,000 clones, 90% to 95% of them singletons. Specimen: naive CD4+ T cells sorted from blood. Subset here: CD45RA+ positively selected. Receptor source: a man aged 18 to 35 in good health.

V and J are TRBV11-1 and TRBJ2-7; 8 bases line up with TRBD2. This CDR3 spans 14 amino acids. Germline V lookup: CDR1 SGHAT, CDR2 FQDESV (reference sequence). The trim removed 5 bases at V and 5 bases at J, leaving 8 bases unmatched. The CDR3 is CASSPQRGTNEQYF. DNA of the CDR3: TGTGCCAGCAGCCCTCAGCGGGGGACCAACGAGCAGTACTTC.

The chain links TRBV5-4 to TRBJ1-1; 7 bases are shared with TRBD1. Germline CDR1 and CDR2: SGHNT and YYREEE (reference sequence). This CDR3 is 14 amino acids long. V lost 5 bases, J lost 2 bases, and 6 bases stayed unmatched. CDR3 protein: CASRAGQLNTEAFF. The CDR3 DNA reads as TGTGCCAGCAGGGCGGGACAGCTCAACACTGAAGCTTTCTTT.

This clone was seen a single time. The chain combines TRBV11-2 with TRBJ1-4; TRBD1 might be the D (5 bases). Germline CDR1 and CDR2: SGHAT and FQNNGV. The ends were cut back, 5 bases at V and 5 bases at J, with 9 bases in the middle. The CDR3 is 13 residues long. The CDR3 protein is CASSRQGNEKLFF. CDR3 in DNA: TGTGCCAGCAGCCGCCAGGGCAATGAAAAACTGTTTTTT.

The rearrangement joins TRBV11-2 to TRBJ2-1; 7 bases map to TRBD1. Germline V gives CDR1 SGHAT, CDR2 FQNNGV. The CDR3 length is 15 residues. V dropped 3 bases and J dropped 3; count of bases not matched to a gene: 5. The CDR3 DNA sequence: TGTGCCAGCAGCTTTGGGGACAGCGGCTACAATGAGCAGTTCTTC. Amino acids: CASSFGDSGYNEQFF. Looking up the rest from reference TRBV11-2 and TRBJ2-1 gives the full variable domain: EAGVAQSPRYKIIEKRQSVAFWCNPISGHATLYWYQQILGQGPKLLIQFQNNGVVDDSQLPKDRFSAERLKGVDSTLKIQPAKLEDSAVYLCASSFGDSGYNEQFFGPGTRLTVL.